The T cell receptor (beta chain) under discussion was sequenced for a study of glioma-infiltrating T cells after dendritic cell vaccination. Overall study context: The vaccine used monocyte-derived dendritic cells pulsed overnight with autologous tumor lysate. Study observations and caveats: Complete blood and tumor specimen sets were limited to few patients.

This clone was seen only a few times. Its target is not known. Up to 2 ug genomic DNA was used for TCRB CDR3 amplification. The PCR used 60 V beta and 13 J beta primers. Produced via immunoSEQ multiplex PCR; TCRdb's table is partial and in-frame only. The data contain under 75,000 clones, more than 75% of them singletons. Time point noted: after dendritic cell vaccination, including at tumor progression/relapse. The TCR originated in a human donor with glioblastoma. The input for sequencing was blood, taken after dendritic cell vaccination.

In nucleotides, the CDR3 is TGCGCCAGATGGACACAGGGTTTTAGTTATGGCTACACCTTC. It is translated as CARWTQGFSYGYTF. The chain has TRBV23-1 and TRBJ1-2, with D possibly being TRBD1 (6 bases). TRBV23-1 is sorted into the ORF group, with uncertain function. The CDR3 loop spans 14 amino acids. Trimming stripped 9 bases from V and 5 bases from J, with 19 bases between.